This paragraph covers one TCR beta chain sequence. Its antigen is not identified. Isolation per sample recovered at least 7 million PBMCs. Per individual sample, total RNA of at least 6 micrograms was extracted. Next came a second PCR, run for about 6 to 11 cycles, which used a sample-barcoded 5' primer along with a J-beta primer mix. TCRdb fed the 5' RACE reads into MiXCR, producing one record per CDR3 protein. The sample lists about 1.4 million distinct CDR3 sequences, approximately 63% occurring once. This entry is derived from a study of blood T cells in healthy people across ages. Whole-study results and caveats: TCR beta diversity, measured per million T cells, fell in a roughly linear way with age. In the absence of known donor CMV status, changes in expanded clonotypes were possibly confounded.

The sequence was collected from a man younger than 35 in good health. The material sequenced was blood.

CDR3 in DNA: TGCAGCGTTGTTAACGTTTTGTCCTACGAGCAGTACTTC. It translates to CSVVNVLSYEQYF. This rearrangement joins TRBV29-1 to TRBJ2-7; D call uncertain. The germline V gene encodes CDR1 SQVTM and CDR2 ANQGSEA. CDR3 size: 13 residues. V was trimmed by 4 bases and J by 1 base, leaving 11 bases between them.